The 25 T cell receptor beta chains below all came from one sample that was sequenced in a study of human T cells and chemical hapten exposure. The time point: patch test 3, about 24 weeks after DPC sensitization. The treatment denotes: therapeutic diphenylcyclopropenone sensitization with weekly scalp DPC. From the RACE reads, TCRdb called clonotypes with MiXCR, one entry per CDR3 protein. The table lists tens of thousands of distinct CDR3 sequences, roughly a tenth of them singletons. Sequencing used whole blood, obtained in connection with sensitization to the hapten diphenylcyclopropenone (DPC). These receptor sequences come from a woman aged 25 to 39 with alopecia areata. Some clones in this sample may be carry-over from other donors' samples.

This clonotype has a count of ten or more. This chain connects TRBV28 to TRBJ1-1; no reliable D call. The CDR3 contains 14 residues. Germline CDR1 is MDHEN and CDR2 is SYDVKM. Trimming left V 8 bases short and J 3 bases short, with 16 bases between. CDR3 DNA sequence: TGTGCCAGCGGCCTACCGGACGGATACACTGAAGCTTTCTTT. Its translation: CASGLPDGYTEAFF.

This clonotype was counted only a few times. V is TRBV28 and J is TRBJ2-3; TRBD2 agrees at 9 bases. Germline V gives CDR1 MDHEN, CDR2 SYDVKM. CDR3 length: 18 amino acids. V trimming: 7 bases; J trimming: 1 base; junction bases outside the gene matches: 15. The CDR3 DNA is TGTGCCAGCACCCGACCAGGAGCGGGAGGAGCAGGCACAGATACGCAGTATTTT. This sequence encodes CASTRPGAGGAGTDTQYF.

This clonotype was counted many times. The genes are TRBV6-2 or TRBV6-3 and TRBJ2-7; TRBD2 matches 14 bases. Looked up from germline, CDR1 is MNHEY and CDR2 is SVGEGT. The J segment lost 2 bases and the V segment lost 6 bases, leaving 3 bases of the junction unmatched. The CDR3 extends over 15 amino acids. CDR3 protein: CASSQGLAGAYEQYV. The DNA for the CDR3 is TGTGCCAGCAGCCAGGGACTAGCGGGGGCCTACGAGCAGTACGTC.

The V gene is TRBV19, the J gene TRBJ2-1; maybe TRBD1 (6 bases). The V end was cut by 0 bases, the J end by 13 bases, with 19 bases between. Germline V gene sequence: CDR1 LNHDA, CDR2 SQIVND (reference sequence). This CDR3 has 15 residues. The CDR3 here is CASSIDGVWDTLQFF. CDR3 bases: TGTGCCAGTAGTATAGATGGAGTATGGGACACCCTCCAGTTCTTC.

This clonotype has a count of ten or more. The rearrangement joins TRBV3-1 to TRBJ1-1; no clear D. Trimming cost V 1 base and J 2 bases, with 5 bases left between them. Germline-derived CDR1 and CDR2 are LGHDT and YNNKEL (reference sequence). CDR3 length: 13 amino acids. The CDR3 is CASSQGGNTEAFF. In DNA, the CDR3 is TGTGCCAGCAGCCAAGGTGGAAACACTGAAGCTTTCTTT. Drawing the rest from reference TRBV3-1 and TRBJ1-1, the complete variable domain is DTAVSQTPKYLVTQMGNDKSIKCEQNLGHDTMYWYKQDSKKFLKIMFSYNNKELIINETVPNRFSPKSPDKAHLNLHINSLELGDSAVYFCASSQGGNTEAFFGQGTRLTVV.

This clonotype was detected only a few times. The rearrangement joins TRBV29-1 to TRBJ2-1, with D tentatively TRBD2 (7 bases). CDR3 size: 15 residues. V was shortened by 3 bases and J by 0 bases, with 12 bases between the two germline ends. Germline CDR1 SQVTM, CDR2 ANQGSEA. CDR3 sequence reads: CSVEEGDYSYNEQFF. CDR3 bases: TGCAGCGTTGAGGAGGGGGACTACTCCTACAATGAGCAGTTCTTC.

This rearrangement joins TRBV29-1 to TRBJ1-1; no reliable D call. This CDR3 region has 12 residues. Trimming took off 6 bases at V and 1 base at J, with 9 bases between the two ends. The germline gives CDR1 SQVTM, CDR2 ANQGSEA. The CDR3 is CSVRPWNTEAFF. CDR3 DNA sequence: TGCAGCGTCAGGCCGTGGAACACTGAAGCTTTCTTT.

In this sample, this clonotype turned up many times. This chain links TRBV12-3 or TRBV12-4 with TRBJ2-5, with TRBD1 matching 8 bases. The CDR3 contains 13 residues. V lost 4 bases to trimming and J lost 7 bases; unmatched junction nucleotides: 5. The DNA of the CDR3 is TGTGCCAGCAGTTCCGGACAGGGTGGGACCCAGTACTTC. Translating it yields CASSSGQGGTQYF.

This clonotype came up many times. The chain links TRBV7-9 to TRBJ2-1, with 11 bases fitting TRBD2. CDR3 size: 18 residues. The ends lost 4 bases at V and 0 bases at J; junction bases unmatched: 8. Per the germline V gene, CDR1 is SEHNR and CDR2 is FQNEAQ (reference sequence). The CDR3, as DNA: TGTGCCAGCAGCTCGCCGGGACTAGCGGCAAGCTCCTACAATGAGCAGTTCTTC. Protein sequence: CASSSPGLAASSYNEQFF.

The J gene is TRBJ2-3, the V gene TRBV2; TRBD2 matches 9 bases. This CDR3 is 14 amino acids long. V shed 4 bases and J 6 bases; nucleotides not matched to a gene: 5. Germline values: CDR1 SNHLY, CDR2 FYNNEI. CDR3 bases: TGTGCCAGCAGTGGGCCTAGCGGGACGGATACGCAGTATTTT. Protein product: CASSGPSGTDTQYF.

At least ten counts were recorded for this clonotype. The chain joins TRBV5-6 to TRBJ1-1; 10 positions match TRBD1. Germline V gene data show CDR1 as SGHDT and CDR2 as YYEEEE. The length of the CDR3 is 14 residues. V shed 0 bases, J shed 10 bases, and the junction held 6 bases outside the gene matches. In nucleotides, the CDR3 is TGTGCCAGCAGCTTGGGTGAGACAGGGGGCGTAGCTTTCTTT. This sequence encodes CASSLGETGGVAFF.

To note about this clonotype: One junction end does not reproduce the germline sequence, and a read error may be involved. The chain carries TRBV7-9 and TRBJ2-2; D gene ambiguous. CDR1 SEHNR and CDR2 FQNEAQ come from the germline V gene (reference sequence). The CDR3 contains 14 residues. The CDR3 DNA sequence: TGTGTCAGCAGCCCCCGGACCATCACCGGGGAGCTGTTTTTT. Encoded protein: CVSSPRTITGELFF.

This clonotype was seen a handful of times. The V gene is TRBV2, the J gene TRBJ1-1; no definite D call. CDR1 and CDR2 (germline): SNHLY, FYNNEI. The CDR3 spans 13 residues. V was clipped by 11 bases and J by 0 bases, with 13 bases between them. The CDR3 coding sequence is TGTGCCGCAAAGTTAGCTGTGAACACTGAAGCTTTCTTT. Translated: CAAKLAVNTEAFF.

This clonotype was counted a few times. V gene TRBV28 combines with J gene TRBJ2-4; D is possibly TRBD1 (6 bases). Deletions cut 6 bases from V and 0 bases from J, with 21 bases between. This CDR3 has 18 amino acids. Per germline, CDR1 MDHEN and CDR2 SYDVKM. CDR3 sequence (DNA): TGTGCCAGCAGCCCTGTAGCAGGGGATCCTCTAGCCAAAAACATTCAGTACTTC. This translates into CASSPVAGDPLAKNIQYF.

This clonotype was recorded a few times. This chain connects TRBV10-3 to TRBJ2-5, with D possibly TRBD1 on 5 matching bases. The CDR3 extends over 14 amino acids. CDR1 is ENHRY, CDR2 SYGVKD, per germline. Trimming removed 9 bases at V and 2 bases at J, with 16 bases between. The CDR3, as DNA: TGTGCCATTCGGCCGGAAGGGGATCAAGAGACCCAGTACTTC. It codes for CAIRPEGDQETQYF.

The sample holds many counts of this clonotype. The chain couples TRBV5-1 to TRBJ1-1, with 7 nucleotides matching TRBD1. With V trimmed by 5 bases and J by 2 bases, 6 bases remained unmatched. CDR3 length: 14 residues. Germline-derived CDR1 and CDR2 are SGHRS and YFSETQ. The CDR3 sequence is CASRKGGLNTEAFF. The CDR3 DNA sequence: TGCGCCAGCAGAAAAGGGGGCCTAAACACTGAAGCTTTCTTT.

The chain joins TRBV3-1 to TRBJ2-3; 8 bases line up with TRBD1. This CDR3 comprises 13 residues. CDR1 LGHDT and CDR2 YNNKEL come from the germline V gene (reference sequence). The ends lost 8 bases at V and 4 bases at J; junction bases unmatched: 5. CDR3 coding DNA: TGTGCCAGCGGGGCAGGGGGCCCAGATACGCAGTATTTT. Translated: CASGAGGPDTQYF.

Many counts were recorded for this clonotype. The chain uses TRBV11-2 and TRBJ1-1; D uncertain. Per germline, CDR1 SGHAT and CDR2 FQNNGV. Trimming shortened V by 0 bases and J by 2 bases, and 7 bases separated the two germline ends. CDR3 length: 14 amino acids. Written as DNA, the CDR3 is TGTGCCAGCAGCTTAGAACGGCACAACACTGAAGCTTTCTTT. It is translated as CASSLERHNTEAFF.

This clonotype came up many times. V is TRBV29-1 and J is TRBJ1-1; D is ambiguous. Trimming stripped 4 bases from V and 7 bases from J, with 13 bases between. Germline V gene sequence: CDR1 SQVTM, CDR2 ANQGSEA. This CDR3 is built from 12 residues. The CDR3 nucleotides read TGCAGCGTTGGGGAACATATGGGTGAAGCTTTCTTT. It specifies CSVGEHMGEAFF.

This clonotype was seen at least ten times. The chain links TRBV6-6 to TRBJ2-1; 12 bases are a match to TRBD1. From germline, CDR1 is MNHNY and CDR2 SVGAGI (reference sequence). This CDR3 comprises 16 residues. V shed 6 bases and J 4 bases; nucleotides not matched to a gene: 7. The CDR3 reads CASSPGTGGWYNEQFF. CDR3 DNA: TGTGCCAGCAGCCCCGGGACAGGGGGCTGGTACAATGAGCAGTTCTTC.

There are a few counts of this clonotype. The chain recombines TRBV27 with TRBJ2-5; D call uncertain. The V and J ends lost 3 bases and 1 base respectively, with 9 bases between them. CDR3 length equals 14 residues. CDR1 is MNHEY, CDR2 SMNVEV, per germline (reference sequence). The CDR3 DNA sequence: TGTGCCAGCAGTTTCTCATGGACCCAAGAGACCCAGTACTTC. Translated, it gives CASSFSWTQETQYF.

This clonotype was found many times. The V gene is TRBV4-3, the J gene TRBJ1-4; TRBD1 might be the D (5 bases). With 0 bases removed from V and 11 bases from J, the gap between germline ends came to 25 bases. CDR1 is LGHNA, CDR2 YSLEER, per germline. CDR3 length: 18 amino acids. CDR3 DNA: TGCGCCAGCAGCCAAGATGTCATAGAAAAGGGGTTTGAGGGGAAACTGTTTTTT. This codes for CASSQDVIEKGFEGKLFF.

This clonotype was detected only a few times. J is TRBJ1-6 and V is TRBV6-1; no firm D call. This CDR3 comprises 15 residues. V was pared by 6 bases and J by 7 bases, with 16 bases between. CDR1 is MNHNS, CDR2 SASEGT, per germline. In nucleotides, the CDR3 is TGTGCCAGCAGGCCAGAAGAACAGCGAAATTCACCCCTCCACTTT. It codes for CASRPEEQRNSPLHF.

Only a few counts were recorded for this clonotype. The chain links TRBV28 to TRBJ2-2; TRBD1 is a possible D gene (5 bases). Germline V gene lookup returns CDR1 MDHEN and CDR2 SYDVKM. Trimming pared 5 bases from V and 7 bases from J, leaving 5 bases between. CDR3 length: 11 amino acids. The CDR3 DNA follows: TGTGCCAGCAGTAGGGGCGGGGAGCTGTTTTTT. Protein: CASSRGGELFF.

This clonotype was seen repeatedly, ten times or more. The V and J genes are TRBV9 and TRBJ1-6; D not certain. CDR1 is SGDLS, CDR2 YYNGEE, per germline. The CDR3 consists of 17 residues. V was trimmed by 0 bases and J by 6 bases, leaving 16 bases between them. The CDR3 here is CASSVGLSGGINSPLHF. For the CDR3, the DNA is TGTGCCAGCAGCGTAGGTTTGAGCGGTGGGATTAATTCACCCCTCCACTTT.